Listed below are T cell receptor beta chains from one sample, sequenced in a study of T cells in localized non-small cell lung cancer. Data came from immunoSEQ multiplex PCR; TCRdb stores just in-frame clones and leaves some out. The table has approximately 1,600 clones, 24% seen once. The source was lung tumor tissue, collected before any cancer treatment. The receptors shown here come from a male donor older than 55 with stage II lung adenocarcinoma. CDR3s include the opening cysteine and the closing phenylalanine or tryptophan. The D gene is left open where the match is weak. Expanded clones get a size class; other rows say once, few or many, or leave the size out.

NA	TRBJ2-1	few	13	TRBV6-8	CASSYVSYNEQFF	TGTGCCAGCAGTTACGTATCCTACAATGAGCAGTTCTTC
TRBD1	TRBJ2-3	NA	13	TRBV18	CASPGQSTDTQYF	TGTGCCAGCCCGGGACAGTCCACAGATACGCAGTATTTT
TRBD1	TRBJ2-5	NA	13	TRBV6-8	CAIKGQGQETQYF	TGTGCCATCAAGGGACAGGGTCAAGAGACCCAGTACTTC
NA	TRBJ2-3	medium-sized	15	TRBV6-8	CAISARDSSTDTQYF	TGTGCCATCAGTGCGCGGGACAGTAGCACAGATACGCAGTATTTT
NA	TRBJ1-2	NA	13	TRBV6-8	CASISTANYGYTF	TGTGCCAGCATTTCGACAGCTAACTATGGCTACACCTTC
TRBD1	TRBJ1-5	NA	17	TRBV15	CATSRRDRGRSNQPQHF	TGTGCCACCAGCCGGAGGGACAGGGGGCGTAGCAATCAGCCCCAGCATTTT
NA	TRBJ1-1	large	12	TRBV19	CASSQGGGEAFF	TGTGCCAGTAGTCAGGGAGGGGGTGAAGCTTTCTTT
TRBD1	TRBJ2-5	few	16	TRBV5-1	CASTGGGQGALETQYF	TGCGCCAGCACGGGGGGAGGACAGGGGGCCTTGGAGACCCAGTACTTC
TRBD2	TRBJ2-1	NA	15	TRBV11-3	CASSLGGLAGGEQFF	TGTGCCAGCAGCTTGGGGGGACTAGCGGGAGGTGAGCAGTTCTTC
NA	TRBJ1-2	NA	16	TRBV6-8	CASSYSSDPLVDGYTF	TGTGCCAGCAGTTACTCGAGTGACCCCCTAGTGGATGGCTACACCTTC